The 30 T cell receptor beta chains reported below all come from one sample, sequenced in a study of blood T cell repertoires in COVID-19 (dated by TCRdb to about 2020). Libraries were made using the immunoSEQ multiplex PCR assay. In its TCRdb copy, this immuneACCESS table keeps in-frame sequences only and misses some clones. Where compared with another copy, unresolved V genes explain less than half of these, and the others have no known cause. Across this sample there are a few hundred thousand clones, with about nine tenths seen only once. The ten largest clones capture 0.6% of the sample. The specimen sequenced was PBMCs or T cells enriched from blood (not recorded which). Source of these receptors: a man aged 18 to 35 who had recovered from COVID-19.

Only one count was recorded for this clone. The chain recombines TRBV6-5 with TRBJ1-1; TRBD1 agrees at 7 bases. Per germline, CDR1 MNHEY and CDR2 SVGAGI. V was pared by 7 bases and J by 4 bases, with 9 bases of the junction left unmatched. The CDR3 consists of 14 residues. The CDR3: CASTPTGVITEAFF. CDR3 sequence (DNA): TGTGCCAGCACTCCCACAGGGGTGATCACTGAAGCTTTCTTT.

This clone has only a few counts. The V gene is TRBV5-1, the J gene TRBJ2-7, with a possible D match to TRBD1 (5 bases). The CDR3 loop spans 14 amino acids. CDR1 SGHRS and CDR2 YFSETQ come from the germline V gene. V was pared by 2 bases and J by 0 bases, with 9 bases between. The CDR3 sequence: CASSFRQNSYEQYF. The CDR3 DNA sequence: TGCGCCAGCAGCTTTAGACAGAACTCCTACGAGCAGTACTTC.

The chain carries TRBV4-1 and TRBJ1-6; 10 positions agree with TRBD1. Germline assignment: CDR1 MGHRA and CDR2 YSYEKL. CDR3 length: 22 residues. J was trimmed by 14 bases and V by 0 bases; bases with no gene match: 28. For the CDR3, the DNA is TGCGCCAGCAGCCAAGATAAAGGGGTTCTCCGTTATGGACAGGGGGTACGAACGGCCCTCCACTTT. Translating gives CASSQDKGVLRYGQGVRTALHF.

V gene TRBV15 combines with J gene TRBJ1-6; D gene uncertain. The CDR3 is 16 amino acids. Germline V gene sequence: CDR1 LNHNV, CDR2 YYDKDF (reference sequence). Trimming took off 0 bases at V and 8 bases at J, with 14 bases between the two ends. CDR3 bases: TGTGCCACCAGCAGAGATTACGGGGTGGAGGATTCACCCCTCCACTTT. Protein: CATSRDYGVEDSPLHF. The full variable domain, in which reference TRBV15 and TRBJ1-6 provide the parts outside the CDR3, is DAMVIQNPRYQVTQFGKPVTLSCSQTLNHNVMYWYQQKSSQAPKLLFHYYDKDFNNEADTPDNFQSRRPNTSFCFLDIRSPGLGDTAMYLCATSRDYGVEDSPLHFGNGTRLTVT.

The chain is built from TRBV18 and TRBJ2-1; possible D gene TRBD1, 6 bases. Trimming removed 3 bases at V and 9 bases at J, with 18 bases between. The germline CDR1 and CDR2 sequences are KGHSH and LQKENI. The CDR3 spans 15 residues. CDR3 region: CASSPRTDIRAEQFF. As DNA, the CDR3 is TGTGCCAGCTCACCCCGGACAGACATTAGGGCTGAGCAGTTCTTC. Full variable domain (remainder filled in from reference TRBV18 and TRBJ2-1): NAGVMQNPRHLVRRRGQEARLRCSPMKGHSHVYWYRQLPEEGLKFMVYLQKENIIDESGMPKERFSAEFPKEGPSILRIQQVVRGDSAAYFCASSPRTDIRAEQFFGPGTRLTVL.

Worth noting for this clone: This specimen includes other DNA sequences encoding the same CDR3. V is TRBV5-1 and J is TRBJ1-1, with D possibly TRBD1 on 5 matching bases. Germline V lookup: CDR1 SGHRS, CDR2 YFSETQ. Trimming stripped 1 base from V and 4 bases from J, with 8 bases between. The CDR3 length is 13 residues. The CDR3 sequence is CASSLLGGTEAFF. DNA of the CDR3: TGCGCCAGCAGCTTGCTCGGGGGCACTGAAGCTTTCTTT.

The genes are TRBV30 and TRBJ1-6; no firm D call. The CDR3 spans 13 residues. CDR1 is GTSNPN and CDR2 is SVGIG in the germline V gene (reference sequence). Trimming shortened V by 2 bases and J by 9 bases, and 11 bases separated the two germline ends. CDR3 residues: CAWSKTEGSPLHF. Written as DNA, the CDR3 is TGTGCCTGGAGTAAAACAGAGGGTTCACCCCTCCACTTT.

The CDR3 here is CAWSRDKTEAFF. CDR3 sequence (DNA): TGTGCCTGGAGTCGGGACAAGACTGAAGCTTTCTTT. V gene TRBV30 combines with J gene TRBJ1-1; D might be TRBD1 (6 bases). The germline V and J ends were trimmed by 2 bases and 5 bases, with 9 bases remaining between them. The CDR3 has 12 amino acids. Germline CDR1 and CDR2: GTSNPN and SVGIG (reference sequence).

This chain joins TRBV11-2 and TRBJ2-1, with 7 bases fitting TRBD1. J lost 7 bases, V lost 2 bases, and 11 bases had no gene match. CDR3 size: 16 residues. Germline CDR1 and CDR2: SGHAT and FQNNGV. CDR3 protein: CASSLSGGSSTNEQFF. The DNA for the CDR3 is TGTGCCAGCAGCTTATCAGGGGGATCTTCGACGAATGAGCAGTTCTTC.

This clone was observed once. CDR3: CASSSDRGRASYGYTF. In DNA form, the CDR3 reads TGTGCCAGCAGCTCGGACAGGGGGCGTGCGAGCTATGGCTACACCTTC. The chain is built from TRBV7-9 and TRBJ1-2; TRBD1 matches at 11 bases. The CDR3 has 16 residues. V was clipped by 4 bases and J by 4 bases; unmatched bases: 8. Germline V lookup: CDR1 SEHNR, CDR2 FQNEAQ (reference sequence).

CDR3 in DNA: TGTGCCAGCATACGCGGCGGGCCCGGGGAGCTGTTTTTT. Its translation: CASIRGGPGELFF. The gene calls are TRBV2 and TRBJ2-2; D may be TRBD2 (5 bases). The CDR3 is 13 amino acids. The V gene lost 7 bases and the J gene lost 6 bases, with 12 bases spanning the gap. In germline, CDR1 is SNHLY, CDR2 FYNNEI.

There are a few counts of this clone. The chain carries TRBV27 and TRBJ1-5; TRBD1 agrees at 8 bases. V lost 5 bases to trimming and J lost 7 bases; unmatched junction nucleotides: 4. Germline V gene data show CDR1 as MNHEY and CDR2 as SMNVEV (reference sequence). This CDR3 contains 13 residues. The CDR3 sequence is CASSQGARQPQHF. The CDR3 DNA reads as TGTGCCAGCAGTCAGGGGGCGAGGCAGCCCCAGCATTTT.

The CDR3 loop reads CASSLTGGGYNEQFF. CDR3 nucleotides: TGTGCCAGCAGCTTAACTGGCGGGGGCTACAATGAGCAGTTCTTC. V is TRBV7-3 and J is TRBJ2-1; 7 bases are shared with TRBD2. CDR1 is SGHTA, CDR2 FQGTGA, per germline. Losses at the gene ends were 0 bases for V and 3 bases for J; bases not matched to a gene: 2. The CDR3 length is 15 residues.

The genes are TRBV15 and TRBJ1-5; 7 bases fit TRBD1. This CDR3 is 18 amino acids long. The V segment lost 4 bases and the J segment 4 bases; nucleotides outside the gene matches: 16. Germline CDR1 LNHNV, CDR2 YYDKDF (reference sequence). The CDR3 loop is CATSTDTRGQAPNQPQHF. CDR3 sequence (DNA): TGTGCCACCAGCACCGACACCCGAGGACAGGCCCCAAATCAGCCCCAGCATTTT.

The CDR3 sequence is CASTETRPFEQYF. The CDR3 DNA sequence: TGTGCCAGCACCGAAACTAGGCCATTCGAGCAGTACTTC. This chain links TRBV6-5 with TRBJ2-7; maybe TRBD2 (5 bases). This CDR3 is 13 amino acids long. Germline assignment: CDR1 MNHEY and CDR2 SVGAGI. Trimming cost V 7 bases and J 6 bases, with 16 bases left between them.

This clone appeared once. This chain connects TRBV2 to TRBJ1-2; D unresolved. The germline CDR1 and CDR2 sequences are SNHLY and FYNNEI. The CDR3 sequence is 14 residues long. With 5 bases removed from V and 0 bases from J, the gap between germline ends came to 10 bases. The CDR3 sequence: CASSLTRTNYGYTF. The CDR3 coding sequence is TGTGCCAGCAGTCTGACACGAACTAACTATGGCTACACCTTC.

The chain combines TRBV10-3 with TRBJ1-4; D remains ambiguous. V was shortened by 3 bases and J by 0 bases, with 8 bases between the two germline ends. Germline V lookup: CDR1 ENHRY, CDR2 SYGVKD. This CDR3 region has 15 residues. The CDR3 sequence: CAISDRGATNEKLFF. The CDR3 region has the DNA TGTGCCATCAGTGATCGAGGTGCAACTAATGAAAAACTGTTTTTT.

V usage is TRBV7-2 and J usage is TRBJ1-5; D is ambiguous. CDR1 is SGHTA, CDR2 FQGNSA, per germline. This CDR3 region has 13 residues. Trimming shortened V by 5 bases and J by 7 bases, and 12 bases separated the two germline ends. CDR3 DNA sequence: TGTGCCAGCAGCAAGCGGGGAATGCAGCCCCAGCATTTT. Protein product: CASSKRGMQPQHF.

A word on this clone: At one boundary the junction diverges from the germline segment, which might be a read error. The chain has TRBV2 and TRBJ2-7; perhaps TRBD2 as D (6 bases). The CDR3 consists of 10 residues. Germline V gene lookup returns CDR1 SNHLY and CDR2 FYNNEI. CDR3 sequence (DNA): TGTGCCAGCAGTTCGGGACTGGAAAACTTC. Translation gives CASSSGLENF.

The chain joins TRBV2 to TRBJ1-3; a possible D gene is TRBD1 (5 bases). CDR1 is SNHLY, CDR2 FYNNEI, per germline. Trimming pared 2 bases from V and 2 bases from J, leaving 13 bases between. This CDR3 is 16 amino acids long. The CDR3 DNA sequence: TGTGCCAGCAGTGAAATCGGGGGAGCGGCTGGAAACACCATATATTTT. It translates to CASSEIGGAAGNTIYF.

The chain carries TRBV15 and TRBJ2-1; TRBD2 matches 7 bases. Per germline, CDR1 LNHNV and CDR2 YYDKDF (reference sequence). V was clipped by 4 bases and J by 0 bases; unmatched bases: 15. The CDR3 has 19 amino acids. CDR3 DNA sequence: TGTGCCACCAGCACCCGGAAGATTTCGCGGGAGAGCTCCTACAATGAGCAGTTCTTC. Protein: CATSTRKISRESSYNEQFF.

V and J are TRBV6-5 and TRBJ1-2, with D unclear. CDR3 length: 13 residues. Per germline, CDR1 MNHEY and CDR2 SVGAGI. Trimming took 2 bases from V and 6 from J, leaving 10 bases between them. The CDR3 sequence: CASSYGRTDGYTF. Written as DNA, the CDR3 is TGTGCCAGCAGTTACGGGCGGACTGATGGCTACACCTTC.

This clone was counted a single time. The junction departs from the called germline gene at one end, perhaps through a read error. The chain combines TRBV12-3 or TRBV12-4 with TRBJ1-2; D perhaps matches TRBD1 (6 bases). The CDR3 sequence is 10 residues long. The CDR3 sequence is CASSLTRQDF. Written as DNA, the CDR3 is TGTGCCAGCAGTCTCACGAGACAGGACTTC.

J is TRBJ1-1 and V is TRBV7-9; 8 bases agree with TRBD1. Germline CDR1 SEHNR, CDR2 FQNEAQ (reference sequence). This CDR3 has 13 amino acids. The V and J ends lost 5 bases and 8 bases, in that order; junction bases with no gene match: 7. The CDR3 DNA reads TGTGCCAGCAGCCTCGGACAGGGCCGCGAAGCTTTCTTT. Amino acids: CASSLGQGREAFF.

The chain combines TRBV7-8 with TRBJ1-1, with D possibly matching TRBD1 (5 bases). Per germline, CDR1 SGHVS and CDR2 FQNEAQ. Trimming cost V 5 bases and J 4 bases, with 14 bases left between them. This CDR3 is built from 14 residues. CDR3 protein: CASSPDNSLTEAFF. The CDR3 DNA reads TGTGCCAGCAGCCCGGACAACTCTCTCACTGAAGCTTTCTTT.

The chain is built from TRBV7-9 and TRBJ2-2, with 8 bases identical to TRBD1. The germline gives CDR1 SEHNR, CDR2 FQNEAQ (reference sequence). CDR3 length: 14 amino acids. Unmatched junction bases numbered 6, after V lost 5 bases and J lost 7 bases. The CDR3 nucleotides read TGTGCCAGCAGCGACGGACAGGGTGACGGGGAGCTGTTTTTT. This gives the protein CASSDGQGDGELFF.

This clone was recorded only once. V gene TRBV3-1 (or the pseudogene TRBV3-2) combines with J gene TRBJ2-1, with D maybe TRBD2 (7 bases). Germline CDR1 LGHDT, CDR2 YNNKEL (reference sequence). V was cut by 4 bases and J by 6 bases, with 16 bases left in between. The CDR3 contains 15 residues. CDR3 loop: CASSPKRGGANEQFF. The CDR3 nucleotides read TGTGCCAGCAGCCCTAAAAGGGGGGGGGCCAATGAGCAGTTCTTC.

The rearrangement uses TRBV2 and TRBJ1-1; TRBD1 might be the D (6 bases). Germline CDR1 reads SNHLY; CDR2 reads FYNNEI. V was shortened by 4 bases and J by 0 bases, with 15 bases between the two germline ends. CDR3 length equals 16 residues. CDR3 DNA: TGTGCCAGCAGTGTAGGTAGCTGGGACATGAACACTGAAGCTTTCTTT. Protein: CASSVGSWDMNTEAFF.

This rearrangement joins TRBV29-1 to TRBJ1-4, with unresolved D. The germline V gene encodes CDR1 SQVTM and CDR2 ANQGSEA. The CDR3 is 11 amino acids. The germline V and J ends were trimmed by 6 bases and 3 bases, with 5 bases remaining between them. CDR3 bases: TGCAGCGTACGGGCTAATGAAAAACTGTTTTTT. This translates into CSVRANEKLFF.

The chain links TRBV2 to TRBJ2-2, with TRBD1 matching 8 bases. V gave up 6 bases and J gave up 1 base; unmatched junction bases: 4. Germline V gene sequence: CDR1 SNHLY, CDR2 FYNNEI. CDR3 length: 15 amino acids. The CDR3 sequence is CASRRDRGNTGELFF. The CDR3 DNA reads TGTGCCAGCAGGAGAGACAGGGGGAACACCGGGGAGCTGTTTTTT.